This T cell receptor (beta chain) was identified during a study of a mutant IDH1 vaccine in newly diagnosed glioma. Assay: immunoSEQ multiplex PCR; the TCRdb copy retains only in-frame clones and omits some. The repertoire consists of tens of thousands of clones, with approximately 82% occurring once and the leading ten covering approximately 3.1%. This CDR3 has 11 amino acids. The germline CDR1 and CDR2 sequences are LNHNV and YYDKDF (reference sequence). Trimming pared 5 bases from V and 3 bases from J, leaving 3 bases between. As to time point: week 5, during vaccination. Alongside topical imiquimod, each dose of vaccine comprised 300 ug of mutant IDH1 20-mer peptide. On this clone itself: Its antigen is unidentified.

This TCR was recovered from a woman aged 18-30 years with glioma. Some clones in this sample may be carry-over from other donors' samples. The specimen comprised PBMCs, sampled from a glioma patient whose treatment included an IDH1 peptide vaccine. The chain carries TRBV15 and TRBJ2-3; D gene ambiguous. The CDR3 coding sequence is TGTGCCACCAGCGAGACAGATACGCAGTATTTT. Its translation: CATSETDTQYF.